One and the same sample provided the 4 T cell receptor beta chains below, sequenced in a study of T cells after yellow fever vaccination. TCRdb reprocessed the 5' RACE reads with MiXCR, giving one entry per CDR3 protein. The sample comprises some 600,000 distinct CDR3 sequences, 9% to 15% of which are singletons, and under 15% rests with the top ten. Sample: PBMCs, taken on the day of the yellow fever booster vaccination. These receptors all come from a man in his thirties or forties who received the YFV17D yellow fever vaccine.

The chain is built from TRBV11-2 and TRBJ2-3; perhaps TRBD2 as D (6 bases). CDR1 is SGHAT and CDR2 is FQNNGV in the germline V gene. V shed 6 bases and J shed 2 bases, with 15 bases lying between them. The CDR3 is 15 amino acids. The CDR3 is CASRGGWAPTDTQYF. In nucleotides, the CDR3 is TGTGCCAGCAGGGGGGGATGGGCACCCACAGATACGCAGTATTTT.

This chain links TRBV5-1 with TRBJ2-1; D is possibly TRBD1 (5 bases). This CDR3 is 16 amino acids long. Trimming took off 1 base at V and 4 bases at J, with 15 bases between the two ends. CDR1 and CDR2 (germline): SGHRS, YFSETQ. The CDR3 protein is CASSLWGGNSYNEQFF. The CDR3 DNA reads as TGCGCCAGCAGCTTGTGGGGCGGCAACAGTTACAATGAGCAGTTCTTC.

The V gene is TRBV3-1, the J gene TRBJ2-3; D remains unclear. Trimming removed 4 bases from V and 4 bases from J, with 12 bases in between. Germline values: CDR1 LGHDT, CDR2 YNNKEL (reference sequence). The CDR3 spans 14 residues. Here the CDR3 DNA reads TGTGCCAGCAGCCGGGATGAAGCCGCAGATACGCAGTATTTT. The encoded protein is CASSRDEAADTQYF.

The chain joins TRBV3-1 to TRBJ2-2, with TRBD2 matching 9 bases. Trimming cost V 3 bases and J 6 bases; bases outside gene matches: 2. This CDR3 comprises 14 residues. Germline CDR1 LGHDT, CDR2 YNNKEL (reference sequence). The CDR3 DNA follows: TGTGCCAGCAGCCAGCGGGAGGGGGCCGGGGAGCTGTTTTTT. This codes for CASSQREGAGELFF.